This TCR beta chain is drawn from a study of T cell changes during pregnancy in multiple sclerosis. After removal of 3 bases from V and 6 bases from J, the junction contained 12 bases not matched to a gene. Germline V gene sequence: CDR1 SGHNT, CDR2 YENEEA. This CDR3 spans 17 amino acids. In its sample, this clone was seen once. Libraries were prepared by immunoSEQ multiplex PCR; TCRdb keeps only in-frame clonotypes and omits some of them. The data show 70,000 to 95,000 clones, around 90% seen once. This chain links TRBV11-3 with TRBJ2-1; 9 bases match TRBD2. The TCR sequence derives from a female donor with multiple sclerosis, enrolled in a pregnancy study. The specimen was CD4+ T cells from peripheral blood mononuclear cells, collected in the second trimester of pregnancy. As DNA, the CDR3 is TGTGCCAGCAGCTTTGGTTTGCGCGGGGGGGCCCTCAATGAGCAGTTCTTC. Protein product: CASSFGLRGGALNEQFF.